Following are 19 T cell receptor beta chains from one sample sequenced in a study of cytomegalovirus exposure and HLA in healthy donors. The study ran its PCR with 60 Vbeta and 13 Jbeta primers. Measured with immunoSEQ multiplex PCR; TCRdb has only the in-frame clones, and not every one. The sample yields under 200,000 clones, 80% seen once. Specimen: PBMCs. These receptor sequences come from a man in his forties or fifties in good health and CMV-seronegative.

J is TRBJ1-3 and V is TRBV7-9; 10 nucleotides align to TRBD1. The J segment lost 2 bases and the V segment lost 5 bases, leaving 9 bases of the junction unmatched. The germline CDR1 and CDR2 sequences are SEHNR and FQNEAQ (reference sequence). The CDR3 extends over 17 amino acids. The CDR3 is CASSRDRGLLAGNTIYF. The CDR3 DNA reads TGTGCCAGCAGCCGGGACAGGGGCTTATTAGCTGGAAACACCATATATTTT.

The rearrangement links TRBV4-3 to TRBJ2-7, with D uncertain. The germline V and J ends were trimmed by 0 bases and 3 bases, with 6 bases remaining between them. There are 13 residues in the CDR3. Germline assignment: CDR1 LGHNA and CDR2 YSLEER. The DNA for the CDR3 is TGCGCCAGCAGCCAAGAGCACGGCTACGAGCAGTACTTC. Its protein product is CASSQEHGYEQYF.

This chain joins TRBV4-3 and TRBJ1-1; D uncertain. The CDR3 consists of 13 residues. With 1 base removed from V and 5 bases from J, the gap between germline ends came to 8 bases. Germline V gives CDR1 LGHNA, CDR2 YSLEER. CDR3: CASSQARRTEAFF. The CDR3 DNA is TGCGCCAGCAGCCAAGCGCGGAGGACTGAAGCTTTCTTT.

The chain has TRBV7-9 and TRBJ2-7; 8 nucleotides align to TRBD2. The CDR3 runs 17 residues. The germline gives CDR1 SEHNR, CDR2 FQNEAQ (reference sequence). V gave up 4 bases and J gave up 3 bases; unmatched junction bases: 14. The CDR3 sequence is CASSSFGASGPFYEQYF. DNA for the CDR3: TGTGCCAGCAGCTCCTTTGGGGCTAGCGGGCCTTTCTACGAGCAGTACTTC.

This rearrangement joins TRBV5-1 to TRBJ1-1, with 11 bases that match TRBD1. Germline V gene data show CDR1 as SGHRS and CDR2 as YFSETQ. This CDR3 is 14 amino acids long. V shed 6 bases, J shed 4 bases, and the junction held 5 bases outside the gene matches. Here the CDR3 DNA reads TGCGCCAGCACCACCGGGACAGGGGGCACTGAAGCTTTCTTT. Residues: CASTTGTGGTEAFF.

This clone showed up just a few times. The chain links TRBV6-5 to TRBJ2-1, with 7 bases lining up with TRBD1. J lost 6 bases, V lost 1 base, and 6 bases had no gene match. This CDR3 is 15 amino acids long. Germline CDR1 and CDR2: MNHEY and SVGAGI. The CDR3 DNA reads TGTGCCAGCAGTTACTACAGGGGTAGCTCCAATGAGCAGTTCTTC. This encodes CASSYYRGSSNEQFF.

The CDR3 protein is CASSVTASGVNEQFF. The CDR3 region has the DNA TGTGCCAGCAGCGTAACGGCTAGCGGGGTCAATGAGCAGTTCTTC. The chain links TRBV9 to TRBJ2-1; 9 nucleotides agree with TRBD2. V was pared by 1 base and J by 6 bases, with 5 bases of the junction left unmatched. Germline-derived CDR1 and CDR2 are SGDLS and YYNGEE. There are 15 residues in the CDR3.

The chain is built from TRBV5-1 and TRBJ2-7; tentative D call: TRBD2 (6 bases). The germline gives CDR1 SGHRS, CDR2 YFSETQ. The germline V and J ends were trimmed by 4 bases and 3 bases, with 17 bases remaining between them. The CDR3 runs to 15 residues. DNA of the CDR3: TGCGCCAGCAGCGGCGGGACGGCGACTCTCTACGAGCAGTACTTC. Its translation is CASSGGTATLYEQYF. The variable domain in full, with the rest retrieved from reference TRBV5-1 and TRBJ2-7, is KAGVTQTPRYLIKTRGQQVTLSCSPISGHRSVSWYQQTPGQGLQFLFEYFSETQRNKGNFPGRFSGRQFSNSRSEMNVSTLELGDSALYLCASSGGTATLYEQYFGPGTRLTVT.

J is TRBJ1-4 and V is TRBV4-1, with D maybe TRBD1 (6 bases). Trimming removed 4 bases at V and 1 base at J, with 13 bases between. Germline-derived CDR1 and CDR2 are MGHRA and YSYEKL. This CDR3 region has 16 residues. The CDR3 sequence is CASSPSPGVTNEKLFF. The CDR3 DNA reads TGCGCCAGCAGCCCCTCTCCAGGGGTAACTAATGAAAAACTGTTTTTT.

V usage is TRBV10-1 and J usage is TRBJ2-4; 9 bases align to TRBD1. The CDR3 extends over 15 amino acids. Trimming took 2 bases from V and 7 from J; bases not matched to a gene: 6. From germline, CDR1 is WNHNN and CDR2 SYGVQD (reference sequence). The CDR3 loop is CASSEGTGISNIQYF. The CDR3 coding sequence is TGCGCCAGCAGTGAGGGGACAGGGATAAGTAACATTCAGTACTTC.

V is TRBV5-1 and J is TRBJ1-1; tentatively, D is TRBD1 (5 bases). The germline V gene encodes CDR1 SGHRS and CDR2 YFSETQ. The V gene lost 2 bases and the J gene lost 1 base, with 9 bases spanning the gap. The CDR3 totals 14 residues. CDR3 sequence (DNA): TGCGCCAGCAGCTTATCTGGGGCGAACACTGAAGCTTTCTTT. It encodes CASSLSGANTEAFF. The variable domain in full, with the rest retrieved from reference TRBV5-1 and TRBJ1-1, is KAGVTQTPRYLIKTRGQQVTLSCSPISGHRSVSWYQQTPGQGLQFLFEYFSETQRNKGNFPGRFSGRQFSNSRSEMNVSTLELGDSALYLCASSLSGANTEAFFGQGTRLTVV.

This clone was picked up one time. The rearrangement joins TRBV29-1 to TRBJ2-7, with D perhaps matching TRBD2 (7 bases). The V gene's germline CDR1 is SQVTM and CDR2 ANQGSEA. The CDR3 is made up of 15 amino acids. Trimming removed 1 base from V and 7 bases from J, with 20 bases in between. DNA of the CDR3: TGCAGCGTTGAAGGGGTCGGGGGGCCGTCGCGAGAGCAGTACTTC. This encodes CSVEGVGGPSREQYF.

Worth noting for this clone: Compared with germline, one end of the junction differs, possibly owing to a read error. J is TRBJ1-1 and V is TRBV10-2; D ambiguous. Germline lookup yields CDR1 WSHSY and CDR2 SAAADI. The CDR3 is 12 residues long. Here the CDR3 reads CASSELNSEAFF. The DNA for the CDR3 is TGCGCCAGCAGTGAGTTGAACAGTGAAGCTTTCTTT.

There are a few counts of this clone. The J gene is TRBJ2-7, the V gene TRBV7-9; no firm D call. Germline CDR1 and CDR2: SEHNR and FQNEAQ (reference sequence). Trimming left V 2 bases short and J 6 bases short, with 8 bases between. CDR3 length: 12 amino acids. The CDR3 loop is CASSLNSLEQYF. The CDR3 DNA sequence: TGTGCCAGCAGCTTAAACTCTCTCGAGCAGTACTTC. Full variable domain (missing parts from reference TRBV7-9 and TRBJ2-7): DTGVSQNPRHKITKRGQNVTFRCDPISEHNRLYWYRQTLGQGPEFLTYFQNEAQLEKSRLLSDRFSAERPKGSFSTLEIQRTEQGDSAMYLCASSLNSLEQYFGPGTRLTVT.

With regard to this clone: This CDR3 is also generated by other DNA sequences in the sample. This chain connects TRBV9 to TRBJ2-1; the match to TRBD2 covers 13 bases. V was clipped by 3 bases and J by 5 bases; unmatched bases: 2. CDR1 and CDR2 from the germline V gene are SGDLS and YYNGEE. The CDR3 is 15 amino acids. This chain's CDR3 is CASSEGLAGDNEQFF. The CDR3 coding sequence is TGTGCCAGCAGCGAAGGACTAGCGGGGGACAATGAGCAGTTCTTC.

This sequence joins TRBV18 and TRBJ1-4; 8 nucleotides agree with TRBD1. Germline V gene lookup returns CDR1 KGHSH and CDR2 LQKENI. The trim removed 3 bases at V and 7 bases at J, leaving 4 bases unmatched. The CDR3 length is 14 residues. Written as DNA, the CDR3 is TGTGCCAGCTCACCTCCCGGACAGGGTGAAAAACTGTTTTTT. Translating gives CASSPPGQGEKLFF.

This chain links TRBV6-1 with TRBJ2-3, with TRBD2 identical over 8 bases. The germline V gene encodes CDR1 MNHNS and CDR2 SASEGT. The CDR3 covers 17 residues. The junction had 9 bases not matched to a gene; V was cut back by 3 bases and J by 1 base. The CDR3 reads CASSDRREALGTDTQYF. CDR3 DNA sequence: TGTGCCAGCAGTGACCGGCGGGAGGCGTTGGGCACAGATACGCAGTATTTT.

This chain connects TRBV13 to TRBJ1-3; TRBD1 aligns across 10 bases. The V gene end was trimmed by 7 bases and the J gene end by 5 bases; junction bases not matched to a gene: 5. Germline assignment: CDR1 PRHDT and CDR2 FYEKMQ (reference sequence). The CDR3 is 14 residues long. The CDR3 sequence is CASTPGQGRNTIYF. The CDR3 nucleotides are TGTGCCAGCACCCCGGGACAGGGGAGAAACACCATATATTTT.

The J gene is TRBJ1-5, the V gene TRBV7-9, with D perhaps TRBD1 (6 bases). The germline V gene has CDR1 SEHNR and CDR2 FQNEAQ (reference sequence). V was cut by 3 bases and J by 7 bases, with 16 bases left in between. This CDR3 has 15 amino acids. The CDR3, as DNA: TGTGCCAGCAGCTTTGCGTACAGGGACGACCAGCCCCAGCATTTT. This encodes CASSFAYRDDQPQHF.